The 4 T cell receptor beta chains presented below share a single source sample, sequenced in a study of cytomegalovirus exposure and HLA in healthy donors. In the PCR, 60 Vbeta and 13 Jbeta primers were used. The table came from immunoSEQ multiplex PCR; TCRdb's copy has only in-frame clones and leaves some out. The data show roughly 140,000 clones, 64% seen once. Source material: PBMCs. The receptors shown here come from a woman aged 25 to 39 in good health and CMV-seropositive.

The J gene is TRBJ2-7, the V gene TRBV10-3; 9 bases fit TRBD1. V lost 8 bases, J lost 4 bases, and 3 bases stayed unmatched. Germline V gives CDR1 ENHRY, CDR2 SYGVKD. The CDR3 sequence is 12 residues long. The chain's CDR3 is CAISGQGYEQYF. Written as DNA, the CDR3 is TGTGCCATCTCGGGACAGGGTTACGAGCAGTACTTC.

This clone was counted a few times. The rearrangement links TRBV5-8 to TRBJ1-5, with 8 bases that match TRBD1. The CDR3 is made up of 13 amino acids. The germline gives CDR1 SGHTS, CDR2 YDEGEE. Unmatched junction bases numbered 6, after V lost 7 bases and J lost 6 bases. The CDR3 DNA is TGTGCCAGCGTACAGGGGGGTGGTCAGCCCCAGCATTTT. Its translation: CASVQGGGQPQHF.

The chain couples TRBV5-1 to TRBJ2-7, with 9 bases lining up with TRBD1. CDR3 length equals 15 residues. With 3 bases clipped from V and 5 bases from J, the junction kept 9 bases outside the gene matches. Germline V gene data show CDR1 as SGHRS and CDR2 as YFSETQ. DNA for the CDR3: TGCGCCAGCAGCTCTTCAACCGGGACAGGGAACGAGCAGTACTTC. It encodes CASSSSTGTGNEQYF.

The chain recombines TRBV6-1 with TRBJ2-3; no clear D. The CDR3 totals 14 residues. The V gene lost 7 bases and the J gene lost 0 bases, with 11 bases spanning the gap. Per the germline V gene, CDR1 is MNHNS and CDR2 is SASEGT. CDR3: CASIESISTDTQYF. Written as DNA, the CDR3 is TGTGCCAGCATCGAGAGTATAAGCACAGATACGCAGTATTTT.